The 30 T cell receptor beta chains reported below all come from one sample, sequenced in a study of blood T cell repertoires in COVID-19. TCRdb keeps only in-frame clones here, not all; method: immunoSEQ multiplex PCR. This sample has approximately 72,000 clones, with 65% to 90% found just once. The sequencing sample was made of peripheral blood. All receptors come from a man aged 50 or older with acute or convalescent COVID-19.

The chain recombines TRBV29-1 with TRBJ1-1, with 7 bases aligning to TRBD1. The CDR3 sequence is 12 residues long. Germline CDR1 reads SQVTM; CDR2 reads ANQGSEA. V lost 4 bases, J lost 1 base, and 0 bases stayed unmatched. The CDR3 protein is CSVGTGNTEAFF. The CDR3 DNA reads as TGCAGCGTTGGGACAGGGAACACTGAAGCTTTCTTT.

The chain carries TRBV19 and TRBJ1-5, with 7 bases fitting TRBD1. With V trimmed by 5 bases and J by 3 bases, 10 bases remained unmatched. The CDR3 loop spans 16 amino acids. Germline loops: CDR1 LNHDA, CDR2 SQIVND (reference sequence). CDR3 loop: CASSPLFRGINQPQHF. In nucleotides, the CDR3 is TGTGCCAGTAGTCCCTTGTTCAGGGGGATCAATCAGCCCCAGCATTTT.

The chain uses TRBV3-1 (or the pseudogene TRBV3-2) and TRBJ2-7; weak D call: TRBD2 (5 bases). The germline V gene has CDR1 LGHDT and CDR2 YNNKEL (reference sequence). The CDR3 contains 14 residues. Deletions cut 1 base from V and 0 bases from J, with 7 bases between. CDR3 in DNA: TGTGCCAGCAGCCAAGGAGGGATCTCCTACGAGCAGTACTTC. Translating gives CASSQGGISYEQYF.

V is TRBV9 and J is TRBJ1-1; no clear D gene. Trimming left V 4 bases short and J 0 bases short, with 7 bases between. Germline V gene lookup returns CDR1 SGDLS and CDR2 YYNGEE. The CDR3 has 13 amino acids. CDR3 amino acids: CASSFEMNTEAFF. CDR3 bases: TGTGCCAGCAGCTTCGAGATGAACACTGAAGCTTTCTTT.

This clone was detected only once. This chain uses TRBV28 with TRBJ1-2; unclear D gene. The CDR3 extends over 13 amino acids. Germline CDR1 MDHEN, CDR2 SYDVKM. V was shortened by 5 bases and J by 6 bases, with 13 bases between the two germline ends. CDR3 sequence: CASSEQRMNGYTF. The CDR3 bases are TGTGCCAGCAGTGAACAAAGAATGAATGGCTACACCTTC.

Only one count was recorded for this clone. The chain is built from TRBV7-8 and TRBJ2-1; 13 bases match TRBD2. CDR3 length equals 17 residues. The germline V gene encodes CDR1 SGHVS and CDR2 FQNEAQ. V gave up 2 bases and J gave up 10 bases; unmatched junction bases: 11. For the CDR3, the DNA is TGTGCCAGCAGCTTACTCTTGACTAGCGGGGGGCGTTGGGAGCAGTTCTTC. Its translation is CASSLLLTSGGRWEQFF.

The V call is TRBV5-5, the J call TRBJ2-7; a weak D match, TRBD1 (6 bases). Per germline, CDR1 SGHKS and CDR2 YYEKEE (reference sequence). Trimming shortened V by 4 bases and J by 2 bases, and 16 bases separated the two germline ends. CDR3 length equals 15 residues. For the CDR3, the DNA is TGTGCCAGCAGCCCGCCCGGGACAAACGCCTACGAGCAGTACTTC. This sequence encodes CASSPPGTNAYEQYF.

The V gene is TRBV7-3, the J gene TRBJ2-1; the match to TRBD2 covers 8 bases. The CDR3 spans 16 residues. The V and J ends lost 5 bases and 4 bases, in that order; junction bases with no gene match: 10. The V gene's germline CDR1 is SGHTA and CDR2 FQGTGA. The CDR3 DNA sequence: TGTGCCAGCAGCCCCTCTGGTAGCGGGGTTTACAATGAGCAGTTCTTC. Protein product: CASSPSGSGVYNEQFF.

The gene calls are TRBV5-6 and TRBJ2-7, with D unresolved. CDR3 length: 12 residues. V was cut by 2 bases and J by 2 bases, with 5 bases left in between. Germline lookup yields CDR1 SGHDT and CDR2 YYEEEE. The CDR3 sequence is CASSFSTYEQYF. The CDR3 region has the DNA TGTGCCAGCAGCTTTAGTACCTACGAGCAGTACTTC.

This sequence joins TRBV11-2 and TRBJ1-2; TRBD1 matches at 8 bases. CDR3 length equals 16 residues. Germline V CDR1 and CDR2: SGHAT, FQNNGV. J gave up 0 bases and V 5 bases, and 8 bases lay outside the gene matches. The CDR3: CASSPWTGQANYGYTF. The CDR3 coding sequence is TGTGCCAGCAGCCCCTGGACAGGGCAAGCTAACTATGGCTACACCTTC. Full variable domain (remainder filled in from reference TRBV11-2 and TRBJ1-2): EAGVAQSPRYKIIEKRQSVAFWCNPISGHATLYWYQQILGQGPKLLIQFQNNGVVDDSQLPKDRFSAERLKGVDSTLKIQPAKLEDSAVYLCASSPWTGQANYGYTFGSGTRLTVV.

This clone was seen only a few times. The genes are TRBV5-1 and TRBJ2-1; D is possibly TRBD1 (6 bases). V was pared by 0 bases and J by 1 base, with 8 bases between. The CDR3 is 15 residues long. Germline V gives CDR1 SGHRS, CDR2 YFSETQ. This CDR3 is CASSLVQGSYNEQFF. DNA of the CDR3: TGCGCCAGCAGCTTGGTACAGGGATCCTACAATGAGCAGTTCTTC.

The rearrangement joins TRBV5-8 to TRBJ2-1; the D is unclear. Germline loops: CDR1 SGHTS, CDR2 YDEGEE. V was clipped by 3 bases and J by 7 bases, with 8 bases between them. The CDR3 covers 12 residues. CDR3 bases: TGTGCCAGCAGCTCTACTTCGAATGAGCAGTTCTTC. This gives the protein CASSSTSNEQFF.

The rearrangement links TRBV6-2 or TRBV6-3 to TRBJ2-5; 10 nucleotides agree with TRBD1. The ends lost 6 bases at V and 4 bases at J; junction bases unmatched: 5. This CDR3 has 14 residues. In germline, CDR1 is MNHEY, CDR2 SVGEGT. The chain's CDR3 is CASSQDRGLETQYF. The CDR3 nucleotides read TGTGCCAGCAGCCAAGACAGGGGGCTAGAGACCCAGTACTTC.

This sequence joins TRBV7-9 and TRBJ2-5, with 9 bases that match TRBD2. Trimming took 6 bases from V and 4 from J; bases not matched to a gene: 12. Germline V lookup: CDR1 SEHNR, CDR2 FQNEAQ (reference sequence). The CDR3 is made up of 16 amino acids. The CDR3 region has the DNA TGTGCCAGCAGGTTTTTCCCTAGCGGGGTTGGAGAGACCCAGTACTTC. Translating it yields CASRFFPSGVGETQYF.

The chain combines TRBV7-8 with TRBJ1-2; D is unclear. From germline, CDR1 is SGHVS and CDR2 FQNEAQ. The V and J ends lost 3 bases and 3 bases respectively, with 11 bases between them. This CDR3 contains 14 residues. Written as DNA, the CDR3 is TGTGCCAGCAGCTTGTTTTTCTCAGACTATGGCTACACCTTC. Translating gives CASSLFFSDYGYTF.

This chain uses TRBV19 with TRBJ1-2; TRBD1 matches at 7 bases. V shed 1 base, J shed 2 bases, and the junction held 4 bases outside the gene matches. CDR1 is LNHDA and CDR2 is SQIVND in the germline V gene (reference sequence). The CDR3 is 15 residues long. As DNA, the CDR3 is TGTGCCAGTAGTATAGCTGCGACAGGGAACTATGGCTACACCTTC. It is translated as CASSIAATGNYGYTF.

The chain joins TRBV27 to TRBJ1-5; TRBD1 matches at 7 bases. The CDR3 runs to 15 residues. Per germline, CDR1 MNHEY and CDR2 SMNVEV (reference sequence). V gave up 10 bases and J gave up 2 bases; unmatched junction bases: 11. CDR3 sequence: CATRPGGGGNQPQHF. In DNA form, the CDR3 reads TGTGCCACTCGCCCGGGAGGGGGCGGCAATCAGCCCCAGCATTTT.

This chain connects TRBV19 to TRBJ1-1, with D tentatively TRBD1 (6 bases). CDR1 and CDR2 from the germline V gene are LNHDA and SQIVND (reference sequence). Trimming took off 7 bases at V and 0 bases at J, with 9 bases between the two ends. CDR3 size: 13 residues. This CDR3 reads CASTDRLNTEAFF. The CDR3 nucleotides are TGTGCCAGTACGGACAGATTGAACACTGAAGCTTTCTTT.

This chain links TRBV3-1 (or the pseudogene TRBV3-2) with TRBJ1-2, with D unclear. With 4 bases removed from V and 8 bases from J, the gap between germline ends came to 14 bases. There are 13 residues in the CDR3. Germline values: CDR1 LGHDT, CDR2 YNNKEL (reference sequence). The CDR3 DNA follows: TGTGCCAGCAGCCGTTCGACGGGGTTGGGCTACACCTTC. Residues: CASSRSTGLGYTF.

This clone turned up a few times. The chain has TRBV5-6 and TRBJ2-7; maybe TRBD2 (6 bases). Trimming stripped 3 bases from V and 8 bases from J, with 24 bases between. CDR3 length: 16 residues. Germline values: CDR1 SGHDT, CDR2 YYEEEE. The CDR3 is CASSSPGVAVLGQQYV. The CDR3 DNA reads TGTGCCAGCAGCTCACCCGGGGTAGCGGTTCTAGGACAGCAGTACGTC.

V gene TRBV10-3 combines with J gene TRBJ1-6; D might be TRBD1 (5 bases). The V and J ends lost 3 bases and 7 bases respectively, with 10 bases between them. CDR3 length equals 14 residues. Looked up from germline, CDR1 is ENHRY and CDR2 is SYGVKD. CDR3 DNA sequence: TGTGCCATCAGTGAATCAGGGAACAATTCACCCCTCCACTTT. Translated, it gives CAISESGNNSPLHF.

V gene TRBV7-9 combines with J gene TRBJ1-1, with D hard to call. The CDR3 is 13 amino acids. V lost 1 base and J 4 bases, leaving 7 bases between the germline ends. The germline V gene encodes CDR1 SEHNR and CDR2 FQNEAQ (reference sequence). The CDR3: CASSLGASTEAFF. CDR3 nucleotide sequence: TGTGCCAGCAGCTTAGGGGCGAGCACTGAAGCTTTCTTT.

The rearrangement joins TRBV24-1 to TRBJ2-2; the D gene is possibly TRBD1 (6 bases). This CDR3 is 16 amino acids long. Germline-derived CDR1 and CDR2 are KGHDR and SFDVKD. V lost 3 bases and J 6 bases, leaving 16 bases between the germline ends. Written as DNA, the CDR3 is TGTGCCACCAGTGATGGGACCTACAGGGAAGCCGGGGAGCTGTTTTTT. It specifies CATSDGTYREAGELFF.

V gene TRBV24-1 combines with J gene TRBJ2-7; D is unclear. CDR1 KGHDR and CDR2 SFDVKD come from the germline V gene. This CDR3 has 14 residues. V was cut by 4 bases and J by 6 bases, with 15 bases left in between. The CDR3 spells CATSDMKAAGEQYV. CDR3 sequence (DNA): TGTGCCACCAGTGACATGAAAGCCGCCGGCGAGCAGTACGTC.

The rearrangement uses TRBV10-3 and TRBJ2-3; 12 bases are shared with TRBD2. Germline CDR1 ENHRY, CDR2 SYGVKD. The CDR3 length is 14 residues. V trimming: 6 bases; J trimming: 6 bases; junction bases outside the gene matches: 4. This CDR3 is CAIRLAGGPDTQYF. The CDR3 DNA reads TGTGCCATCAGACTAGCGGGGGGCCCGGATACGCAGTATTTT.

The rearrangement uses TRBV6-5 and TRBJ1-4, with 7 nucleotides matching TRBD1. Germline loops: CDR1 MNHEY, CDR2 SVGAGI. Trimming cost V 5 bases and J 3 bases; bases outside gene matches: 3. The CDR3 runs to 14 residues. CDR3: CASSTGAANEKLFF. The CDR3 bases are TGTGCCAGCAGTACAGGGGCGGCTAATGAAAAACTGTTTTTT.

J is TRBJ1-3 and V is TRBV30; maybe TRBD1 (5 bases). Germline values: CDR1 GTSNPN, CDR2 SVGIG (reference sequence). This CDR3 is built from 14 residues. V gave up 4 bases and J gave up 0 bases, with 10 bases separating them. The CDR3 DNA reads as TGTGCCTGGAATGGGGCCTACTCTGGAAACACCATATATTTT. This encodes CAWNGAYSGNTIYF.

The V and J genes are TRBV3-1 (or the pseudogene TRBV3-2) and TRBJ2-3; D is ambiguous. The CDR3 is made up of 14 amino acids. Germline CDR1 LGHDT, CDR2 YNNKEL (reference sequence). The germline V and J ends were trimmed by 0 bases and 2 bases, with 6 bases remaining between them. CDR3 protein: CASSQDDNTDTQYF. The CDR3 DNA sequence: TGTGCCAGCAGCCAAGATGACAACACAGATACGCAGTATTTT.

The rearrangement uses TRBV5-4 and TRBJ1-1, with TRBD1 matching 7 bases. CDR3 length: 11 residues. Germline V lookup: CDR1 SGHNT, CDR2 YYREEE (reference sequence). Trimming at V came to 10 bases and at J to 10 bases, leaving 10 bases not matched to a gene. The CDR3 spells CAGVKGARAFF. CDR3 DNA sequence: TGTGCCGGTGTGAAGGGGGCGCGAGCTTTCTTT.

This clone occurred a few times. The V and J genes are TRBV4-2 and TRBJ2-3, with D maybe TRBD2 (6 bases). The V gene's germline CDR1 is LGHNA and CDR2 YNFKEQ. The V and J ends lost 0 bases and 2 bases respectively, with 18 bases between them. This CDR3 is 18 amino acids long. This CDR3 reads CASSQDGSGGSVTDTQYF. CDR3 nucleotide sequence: TGTGCCAGCAGCCAAGATGGGTCCGGGGGTTCAGTCACAGATACGCAGTATTTT.